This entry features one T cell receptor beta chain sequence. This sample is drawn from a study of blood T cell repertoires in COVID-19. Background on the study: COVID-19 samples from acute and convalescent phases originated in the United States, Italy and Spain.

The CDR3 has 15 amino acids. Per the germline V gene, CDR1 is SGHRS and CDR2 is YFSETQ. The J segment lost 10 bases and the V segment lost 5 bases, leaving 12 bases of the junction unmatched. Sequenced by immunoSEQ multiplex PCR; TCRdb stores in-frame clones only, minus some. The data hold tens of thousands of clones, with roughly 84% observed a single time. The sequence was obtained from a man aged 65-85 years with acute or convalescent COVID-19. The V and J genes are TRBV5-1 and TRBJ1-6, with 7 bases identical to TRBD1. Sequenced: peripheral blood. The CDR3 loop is CASRPTGFGASPLHF. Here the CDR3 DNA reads TGCGCCAGCAGGCCGACAGGGTTTGGGGCATCACCCCTCCACTTT.